A single sample is the source of the 10 T cell receptor beta chains below, sequenced in a study of cytomegalovirus exposure and HLA in healthy donors. Sequenced by immunoSEQ multiplex PCR; TCRdb stores in-frame clones only, minus some. The sample has some 250,000 clones, 85% to 90% seen once. The source material was PBMCs. Every receptor here comes from a woman in her late teens or twenties in good health and CMV-seronegative.

The chain employs TRBV5-4 and TRBJ2-7; D might be TRBD2 (6 bases). This CDR3 comprises 13 residues. Germline V gene lookup returns CDR1 SGHNT and CDR2 YYREEE (reference sequence). V lost 7 bases and J lost 6, with 17 bases in between. The CDR3 loop reads CASWNGGVGEQYV. The CDR3, as DNA: TGTGCCAGCTGGAATGGCGGGGTAGGCGAGCAGTACGTC.

The V call is TRBV10-3, the J call TRBJ1-4; 8 nucleotides match TRBD1. The CDR3 has 16 amino acids. V lost 9 bases, J lost 0 bases, and 9 bases stayed unmatched. Germline loops: CDR1 ENHRY, CDR2 SYGVKD. DNA for the CDR3: TGTGCCATTCGGCCGGGACAGGATACAACTAATGAAAAACTGTTTTTT. The encoded protein is CAIRPGQDTTNEKLFF.

The rearrangement uses TRBV11-2 and TRBJ2-3; 10 bases are shared with TRBD2. Trimming removed 4 bases from V and 8 bases from J; junction bases left unmatched: 9. Per the germline V gene, CDR1 is SGHAT and CDR2 is FQNNGV. This CDR3 has 15 amino acids. The CDR3 nucleotides read TGTGCCAGCAGCTCCCTAGCGGGGGAGACTGGTACGCAGTATTTT. It encodes CASSSLAGETGTQYF.

This rearrangement joins TRBV30 to TRBJ1-5; 7 nucleotides align to TRBD1. Germline loops: CDR1 GTSNPN, CDR2 SVGIG (reference sequence). The ends lost 4 bases at V and 4 bases at J; junction bases unmatched: 13. The CDR3 extends over 16 amino acids. The CDR3 nucleotides are TGTGCCTGGAATCGCACCGGGACAGAAATAAATCAGCCCCAGCATTTT. Amino acids: CAWNRTGTEINQPQHF.

The V call is TRBV7-9, the J call TRBJ2-7; D unclear. CDR1 is SEHNR, CDR2 FQNEAQ, per germline (reference sequence). The CDR3 runs to 14 residues. The V end was cut by 1 base, the J end by 0 bases, with 7 bases between. This CDR3 reads CASSLGASSYEQYV. CDR3 DNA sequence: TGTGCCAGCAGCTTAGGGGCGAGCTCCTACGAGCAGTACGTC.

This clone was counted once. Other DNA sequences in the same sample also yield this CDR3. The chain joins TRBV5-1 to TRBJ2-5; 8 nucleotides match TRBD2. CDR3 length: 14 residues. CDR1 and CDR2 (germline): SGHRS, YFSETQ. V shed 0 bases, J shed 5 bases, and the junction held 3 bases outside the gene matches. The CDR3: CASSLGLAGETQYF. The CDR3 nucleotides read TGCGCCAGCAGCTTGGGTCTAGCGGGTGAGACCCAGTACTTC. Full variable domain (outside the CDR3, taken from reference TRBV5-1 and TRBJ2-5): KAGVTQTPRYLIKTRGQQVTLSCSPISGHRSVSWYQQTPGQGLQFLFEYFSETQRNKGNFPGRFSGRQFSNSRSEMNVSTLELGDSALYLCASSLGLAGETQYFGPGTRLLVL.

The chain joins TRBV28 to TRBJ2-7; 7 nucleotides agree with TRBD2. This CDR3 has 15 residues. In germline, CDR1 is MDHEN, CDR2 SYDVKM. Trimming took 5 bases from V and 5 from J; bases not matched to a gene: 12. CDR3 sequence reads: CASSLRGPRGDEQYV. The CDR3 DNA sequence: TGTGCCAGCAGTCTCCGGGGACCACGGGGGGACGAGCAGTACGTC.

This clone was picked up one time. The V and J genes are TRBV7-7 and TRBJ2-3, with TRBD2 matching over 14 bases. V trimming: 5 bases; J trimming: 2 bases; junction bases outside the gene matches: 3. The CDR3 spans 16 residues. Germline V gene lookup returns CDR1 SSHAT and CDR2 FNYEAQ (reference sequence). CDR3 DNA: TGTGCCAGCAGCATGGGACTAGCGGGGGCCACAGATACGCAGTATTTT. This encodes CASSMGLAGATDTQYF.

This chain links TRBV9 with TRBJ2-7; 13 bases align to TRBD2. V shed 4 bases, J shed 3 bases, and the junction held 16 bases outside the gene matches. The CDR3 is made up of 19 amino acids. Germline lookup yields CDR1 SGDLS and CDR2 YYNGEE. The CDR3 DNA follows: TGTGCCAGCAGCAAGAAAACAACTAGCGGGGGGGCCGATGGCTACGAGCAGTACGTC. Translating gives CASSKKTTSGGADGYEQYV.

The gene calls are TRBV18 and TRBJ2-5, with 9 nucleotides matching TRBD2. The V gene end was trimmed by 1 base and the J gene end by 4 bases; junction bases not matched to a gene: 1. Germline CDR1 reads KGHSH; CDR2 reads LQKENI. CDR3 length equals 14 residues. This CDR3 is CASSPQTSGETQYF. Written as DNA, the CDR3 is TGTGCCAGCTCACCACAGACTAGCGGAGAGACCCAGTACTTC.